One and the same sample provided the 24 T cell receptor beta chains below, sequenced in a study of CD8+CD57+ T cells in acquired aplastic anemia. Patients chosen for sequencing had shown CD8+CD57+ cell expansion by flow cytometry. Genomic DNA acted as the template from which TCR beta VDJ combination and CDR3 sequence profiling were carried out. TCRdb reanalysed the reads using MiXCR and keeps one entry per CDR3 protein. The repertoire holds some 140,000 distinct CDR3 sequences, with over 50% as singletons. The sample comprised sorted CD4+, CD8+, or CD8+CD57+ T cells (not recorded which) from PBMCs. Source of these receptors: a human donor with aplastic anemia.

The chain carries TRBV5-1 and TRBJ1-6, with no clear D. Trimming removed 4 bases from V and 9 bases from J, with 14 bases in between. CDR3 length: 14 residues. Germline lookup yields CDR1 SGHRS and CDR2 YFSETQ. The CDR3 coding sequence is TGCGCCAGCAGCGCGGACCGAGTCGGTTCACCCCTCCACTTT. This translates into CASSADRVGSPLHF. Full variable domain (outside the CDR3, taken from reference TRBV5-1 and TRBJ1-6): KAGVTQTPRYLIKTRGQQVTLSCSPISGHRSVSWYQQTPGQGLQFLFEYFSETQRNKGNFPGRFSGRQFSNSRSEMNVSTLELGDSALYLCASSADRVGSPLHFGNGTRLTVT.

The chain recombines TRBV25-1 with TRBJ1-1; D is perhaps TRBD1 (5 bases). This CDR3 contains 16 residues. Germline CDR1 MGHDK, CDR2 SYGVNS. V lost 2 bases and J 3 bases, leaving 16 bases between the germline ends. The CDR3 nucleotides are TGTGCCAGCAGTGAAGGGGGGATATCCGAGTACACTGAAGCTTTCTTT. Its translation is CASSEGGISEYTEAFF.

V and J are TRBV10-3 and TRBJ2-3; D uncertain. CDR1 and CDR2 (germline): ENHRY, SYGVKD. CDR3 length: 13 amino acids. V was shortened by 3 bases and J by 3 bases, with 7 bases between the two germline ends. For the CDR3, the DNA is TGTGCCATCAGTGAAGCCTTGACAGATACGCAGTATTTT. The encoded protein is CAISEALTDTQYF.

This clonotype was counted ten times or more. The rearrangement links TRBV7-8 to TRBJ1-1; D gene unclear. Germline CDR1 reads SGHVS; CDR2 reads FQNEAQ. The CDR3 has 15 amino acids. Trimming cost V 5 bases and J 1 base, with 14 bases left between them. The CDR3 is CASSPLPNSNTEAFF. In DNA form, the CDR3 reads TGTGCCAGCAGCCCCCTCCCAAACTCGAACACTGAAGCTTTCTTT.

CDR3 in DNA: TGTGCCAGCAGCTTAGTTCAGCCTAATGAAAAACTGTTTTTT. The encoded protein is CASSLVQPNEKLFF. This chain connects TRBV7-6 to TRBJ1-4; unclear D gene. Trimming cost V 1 base and J 3 bases, with 6 bases left between them. This CDR3 has 14 residues. Germline loops: CDR1 SGHVS, CDR2 FNYEAQ.

As for this clonotype: The conserved closing phenylalanine or tryptophan is absent in this CDR3, likely reflecting a read error. This chain joins TRBV27 and TRBJ1-2, with D hard to call. Germline values: CDR1 MNHEY, CDR2 SMNVEV (reference sequence). CDR3 length: 14 residues. Trimming took 7 bases from V and 4 from J, leaving 16 bases between them. The CDR3 region has the DNA TGTGCCAGCACGAAAAATCCTACAGTCTATGGCTACACCTGC. Translated, it gives CASTKNPTVYGYTC.

The chain couples TRBV15 to TRBJ2-7, with 12 bases that match TRBD2. CDR3 length: 14 residues. CDR1 is LNHNV, CDR2 YYDKDF, per germline (reference sequence). V shed 8 bases, J shed 3 bases, and the junction held 5 bases outside the gene matches. CDR3 DNA: TGTGCCACCGCTCGGACTAGCGGGGACTACGAGCAGTACTTC. Protein sequence: CATARTSGDYEQYF.

The chain recombines TRBV3-1 with TRBJ1-2; perhaps TRBD1 as D (5 bases). The CDR3 sequence is 13 residues long. V was clipped by 2 bases and J by 8 bases, with 12 bases between them. CDR1 and CDR2 from the germline V gene are LGHDT and YNNKEL (reference sequence). The CDR3 DNA reads TGTGCCAGCAGCCAATCGGGGGTTTGGGGCTACACCTTC. Translating gives CASSQSGVWGYTF. Full variable domain (rest looked up from reference TRBV3-1 and TRBJ1-2): DTAVSQTPKYLVTQMGNDKSIKCEQNLGHDTMYWYKQDSKKFLKIMFSYNNKELIINETVPNRFSPKSPDKAHLNLHINSLELGDSAVYFCASSQSGVWGYTFGSGTRLTVV.

V and J are TRBV5-1 and TRBJ2-1; 13 nucleotides agree with TRBD2. Trimming removed 0 bases from V and 9 bases from J; junction bases left unmatched: 6. The CDR3 has 16 amino acids. Germline values: CDR1 SGHRS, CDR2 YFSETQ. The CDR3 spells CASSLAGLAGPSEQFF. The CDR3 region has the DNA TGCGCCAGCAGCTTGGCGGGACTAGCGGGGCCCAGTGAGCAGTTCTTC.

The J gene is TRBJ2-5, the V gene TRBV7-7; the match to TRBD2 covers 8 bases. The J call may be incorrect, as the DNA end agrees better with TRBJ2-7. This CDR3 has 15 residues. Germline V gene data show CDR1 as SSHAT and CDR2 as FNYEAQ (reference sequence). CDR3 in amino acids: CASSLEAGASNEQYF. As DNA, the CDR3 is TGTGCCAGCAGCTTAGAAGCGGGGGCATCCAACGAGCAGTACTTC.

The V gene is TRBV10-2, the J gene TRBJ1-5; 9 nucleotides line up with TRBD1. The CDR3 runs to 13 residues. Germline lookup yields CDR1 WSHSY and CDR2 SAAADI. V shed 6 bases and J 10 bases; nucleotides not matched to a gene: 7. The chain's CDR3 is CASSWGQGKPQHF. DNA for the CDR3: TGCGCCAGCAGCTGGGGACAGGGCAAACCCCAGCATTTT.

This clonotype appeared once. Here the CDR3 DNA reads TGTGCCACCAGCAGAGATTACGGGGGCTACGAGCAGTACTTC. Residues: CATSRDYGGYEQYF. The V gene is TRBV15, the J gene TRBJ2-7, with D perhaps matching TRBD2 (6 bases). Trimming pared 0 bases from V and 3 bases from J, leaving 9 bases between. This CDR3 comprises 14 residues. In germline, CDR1 is LNHNV, CDR2 YYDKDF (reference sequence).

This clonotype was seen many times. The chain uses TRBV12-3 or TRBV12-4 and TRBJ1-2; weak D call: TRBD1 (6 bases). The CDR3 has 14 residues. V was trimmed by 6 bases and J by 4 bases, leaving 15 bases between them. In DNA, the CDR3 is TGTGCCAGCAGCCTTAGCGGGGGCGCCTATGGCTACACCTTC. It yields the protein CASSLSGGAYGYTF.

In its sample, this clonotype was seen many times. The chain recombines TRBV19 with TRBJ1-5, with 7 bases fitting TRBD1. Losses at the gene ends were 3 bases for V and 2 bases for J; bases not matched to a gene: 1. The CDR3 is 14 amino acids. The V gene's germline CDR1 is LNHDA and CDR2 SQIVND (reference sequence). CDR3 amino acids: CASSIQGGNQPQHF. CDR3 nucleotides: TGTGCCAGTAGTATTCAGGGGGGCAATCAGCCCCAGCATTTT.

The chain joins TRBV2 to TRBJ1-4; D remains unclear. V lost 4 bases to trimming and J lost 7 bases, with 7 bases between them. The CDR3 is 12 residues long. Germline V gene lookup returns CDR1 SNHLY and CDR2 FYNNEI. The CDR3 region is CASSARIEKLFF. DNA of the CDR3: TGTGCCAGCAGTGCAAGGATTGAAAAACTGTTTTTT.

The genes are TRBV19 and TRBJ2-1; 8 bases agree with TRBD1. V shed 6 bases and J 4 bases; nucleotides not matched to a gene: 8. This CDR3 is 15 amino acids long. Germline CDR1 reads LNHDA; CDR2 reads SQIVND (reference sequence). The DNA of the CDR3 is TGTGCCAGTAGCCTGACAGGGGACGAGTACAATGAGCAGTTCTTC. Protein sequence: CASSLTGDEYNEQFF.

The CDR3 spells CASSARTGGRSNEKLFF. The CDR3 DNA is TGTGCCAGCAGCGCGAGGACAGGGGGCAGGTCTAATGAAAAACTGTTTTTT. V usage is TRBV11-1 and J usage is TRBJ1-4, with 11 bases fitting TRBD1. CDR3 length: 17 residues. CDR1 and CDR2 from the germline V gene are SGHAT and FQDESV (reference sequence). The trim removed 5 bases at V and 3 bases at J, leaving 8 bases unmatched.

This chain joins TRBV15 and TRBJ2-5; no reliable D call. The CDR3 loop spans 12 amino acids. Germline-derived CDR1 and CDR2 are LNHNV and YYDKDF (reference sequence). Trimming shortened V by 0 bases and J by 6 bases, and 5 bases separated the two germline ends. This chain's CDR3 is CATSRDPQTQYF. Written as DNA, the CDR3 is TGTGCCACCAGCAGAGATCCGCAGACCCAGTACTTC.

The chain couples TRBV6-1 to TRBJ1-2; 11 positions match TRBD1. The CDR3 is made up of 12 amino acids. Losses at the gene ends were 8 bases for V and 6 bases for J; bases not matched to a gene: 2. Germline CDR1 and CDR2: MNHNS and SASEGT. The CDR3 loop is CASGQGADGYTF. CDR3 in DNA: TGTGCCAGCGGACAGGGGGCGGATGGCTACACCTTC.

The chain links TRBV7-9 to TRBJ2-5, with TRBD2 matching over 9 bases. V shed 2 bases and J 3 bases; nucleotides not matched to a gene: 7. The CDR3 is 16 amino acids. Looked up from germline, CDR1 is SEHNR and CDR2 is FQNEAQ (reference sequence). The CDR3 here is CASSLLGGRAKETQYF. CDR3 DNA: TGTGCCAGCAGCTTACTTGGCGGGAGGGCCAAAGAGACCCAGTACTTC.

This clonotype showed up many times. The rearrangement uses TRBV7-2 and TRBJ2-5, with D unclear. The V gene lost 2 bases and the J gene lost 5 bases, with 15 bases spanning the gap. The V gene's germline CDR1 is SGHTA and CDR2 FQGNSA. The CDR3 covers 15 residues. For the CDR3, the DNA is TGTGCCAGCAGCTTAAGTTCAGCGCCCGGGGAGACCCAGTACTTC. It specifies CASSLSSAPGETQYF.

A note on this clonotype: One base away lies a much larger clone, so this may be a sequencing read error. This chain links TRBV11-2 with TRBJ2-1, with D perhaps matching TRBD1 (6 bases). Germline V gene sequence: CDR1 SGHAT, CDR2 FQNNGV. This CDR3 is 13 amino acids long. Deletions cut 5 bases from V and 8 bases from J, with 13 bases between. The CDR3 reads CASSAGASYEQFF. The CDR3 nucleotides are TGTGCCAGCAGCGCAGGGGCTAGCTATGAGCAGTTCTTC.

The chain uses TRBV5-1 and TRBJ2-7; 7 bases align to TRBD1. CDR3 length: 15 amino acids. Trimming removed 4 bases from V and 2 bases from J; junction bases left unmatched: 9. CDR1 is SGHRS and CDR2 is YFSETQ in the germline V gene. CDR3 in amino acids: CASSRGLDRPYEQYF. CDR3 DNA: TGCGCCAGCAGCCGAGGTCTGGACAGGCCCTACGAGCAGTACTTC.

This sequence joins TRBV7-2 and TRBJ1-2; TRBD1 aligns across 7 bases. The CDR3 has 13 amino acids. CDR1 is SGHTA and CDR2 is FQGNSA in the germline V gene. V lost 5 bases, J lost 4 bases, and 4 bases stayed unmatched. The CDR3 protein is CASSQRGLYGYTF. The CDR3 DNA reads TGTGCCAGCAGCCAAAGGGGGCTCTATGGCTACACCTTC.